This T cell receptor (beta chain) was obtained from a study of cytomegalovirus exposure and HLA in healthy donors. Study-level points and caveats: CMV serostatus stood as the only immune exposure information on hand. It is likely that the observed cluster of highly shared sequence variants was a sequencing artifact.

To note about this clone: The antigen remains unidentified.

The CDR3 length is 16 residues. Looked up from germline, CDR1 is SGHRS and CDR2 is YFSETQ. V trimming: 1 base; J trimming: 5 bases; junction bases outside the gene matches: 9. The donors gave bone marrow, and they were healthy. Researchers ran the PCR with 60 Vbeta and 13 Jbeta primers. Data came from immunoSEQ multiplex PCR; TCRdb stores just in-frame clones and leaves some out. The table shows 150,000 to 200,000 clones, with over 70% occurring only once. Source material: PBMCs. This TCR came from a woman between 45 and 65 years old in good health and CMV-seropositive. The genes are TRBV5-1 and TRBJ1-1; 9 bases map to TRBD1. The CDR3 region is CASSLTTGQGRTEAFF. The CDR3 region has the DNA TGCGCCAGCAGCTTGACGACGGGACAGGGAAGGACTGAAGCTTTCTTT. Drawing the rest from reference TRBV5-1 and TRBJ1-1, the complete variable domain is KAGVTQTPRYLIKTRGQQVTLSCSPISGHRSVSWYQQTPGQGLQFLFEYFSETQRNKGNFPGRFSGRQFSNSRSEMNVSTLELGDSALYLCASSLTTGQGRTEAFFGQGTRLTVV.